What follows is one T cell receptor beta chain and its context. Its specificity is not known. This CDR3 region has 12 residues. Germline V CDR1 and CDR2: DFQATT, SNEGSKA (reference sequence). The ends were cut back, 2 bases at V and 4 bases at J, with 8 bases in the middle. This entry belongs to a study of vaccination and CD4 T cells after COVID-19. On the study more broadly: SARS-CoV-2 was confirmed by nasal swab PCR; disease was mild in some ten, severe in one.

Treatment given: roughly 10-day PBMC culture with coronavirus spike peptide pools or control peptides (ViraFEST assay). With the Oncomine TCR Beta short-read assay, DNA from cultured CD4+ T cells was sequenced. TCRdb fed the PCR reads into MiXCR, producing one record per CDR3 protein. The repertoire holds 10,000 to 13,000 distinct CDR3 sequences, around three quarters seen once, with around 17% in the top ten. The sample taken for sequencing was CD4+ T cells from blood, cultured in vitro. This chain uses TRBV20-1 with TRBJ1-2; D ambiguous. This receptor was identified in a human donor who had recovered from COVID-19. The CDR3 spells CSARSIVYGYTF. In DNA, the CDR3 is TGCAGTGCTAGATCTATCGTCTATGGCTACACCTTC.